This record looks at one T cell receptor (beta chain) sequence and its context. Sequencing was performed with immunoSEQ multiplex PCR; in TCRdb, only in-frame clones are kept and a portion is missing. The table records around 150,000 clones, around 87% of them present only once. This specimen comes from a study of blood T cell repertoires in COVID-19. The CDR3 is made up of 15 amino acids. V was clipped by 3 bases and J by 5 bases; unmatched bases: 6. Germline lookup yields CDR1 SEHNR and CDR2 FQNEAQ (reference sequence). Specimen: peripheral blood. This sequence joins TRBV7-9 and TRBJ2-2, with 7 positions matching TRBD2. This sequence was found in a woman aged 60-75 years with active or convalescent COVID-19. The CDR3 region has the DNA TGTGCCAGCAGCTTGAGGCGGGGGAGGACCGGGGAGCTGTTTTTT. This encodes CASSLRRGRTGELFF.